Following are 23 T cell receptor beta chains from one sample sequenced in a study of blood T cells in healthy people across ages. A sample-barcoded 5' primer and a J-beta primer mix were used in a second PCR of about 7 to 12 cycles. Using its own MiXCR run on the 5' RACE reads, TCRdb lists one record per CDR3 protein. The sample records hundreds of thousands of distinct CDR3 sequences, more than 50% being singletons. Input material: blood. These receptor sequences come from a middle-aged man in good health.

This clonotype was found once. CDR3 sequence: CASSVVGRDTEAFF. In DNA form, the CDR3 reads TGTGCCAGCAGCGTAGTAGGGCGGGACACTGAAGCTTTCTTT. This sequence joins TRBV9 and TRBJ1-1, with D uncertain. The CDR3 has 14 amino acids. The V end was cut by 0 bases, the J end by 3 bases, with 9 bases between. Germline values: CDR1 SGDLS, CDR2 YYNGEE. The full variable domain, with the rest looked up from reference TRBV9 and TRBJ1-1, is DSGVTQTPKHLITATGQRVTLRCSPRSGDLSVYWYQQSLDQGLQFLIQYYNGEERAKGNILERFSAQQFPDLHSELNLSSLELGDSALYFCASSVVGRDTEAFFGQGTRLTVV.

This clonotype was recorded a few times. V is TRBV20-1 and J is TRBJ2-7; D is perhaps TRBD2 (6 bases). V gave up 1 base and J gave up 6 bases, with 13 bases separating them. Germline-derived CDR1 and CDR2 are DFQATT and SNEGSKA (reference sequence). The CDR3 has 13 amino acids. CDR3 region: CSARAKAGFEQYF. The CDR3 DNA follows: TGCAGTGCTAGAGCCAAGGCGGGGTTCGAGCAGTACTTC.

CDR3 loop: CSATRGGSGELFF. In nucleotides, the CDR3 is TGCAGTGCAACCAGGGGAGGATCCGGGGAGCTGTTTTTT. The chain carries TRBV20-1 and TRBJ2-2; D tentatively fits TRBD1 or TRBD2 (6 bases each). Deletions cut 6 bases from V and 6 bases from J, with 14 bases between. Germline V gives CDR1 DFQATT, CDR2 SNEGSKA (reference sequence). The CDR3 length is 13 residues.

The rearrangement joins TRBV9 to TRBJ2-3, with 12 bases identical to TRBD2. Germline CDR1 is SGDLS and CDR2 is YYNGEE. CDR3 length: 16 amino acids. V shed 7 bases and J 1 base; nucleotides not matched to a gene: 7. CDR3 sequence (DNA): TGTGCCAGCGCGGCAGGGACTAGCGGGCGCACAGATACGCAGTATTTT. Translation: CASAAGTSGRTDTQYF.

J is TRBJ2-7 and V is TRBV20-1; possibly TRBD2 for D (5 bases). Matching the DNA end better, TRBJ2-5 makes the J call doubtful. Germline V CDR1 and CDR2: DFQATT, SNEGSKA (reference sequence). The length of the CDR3 is 14 residues. Written as DNA, the CDR3 is TGCAGTGCTAGAGCAGGACGGGGTCGAGAGACCCAGTACTTC. Residues: CSARAGRGRETQYF.

V usage is TRBV2 and J usage is TRBJ2-5, with D possibly matching TRBD2 (7 bases). Gene TRBJ2-7 matches the end of the DNA better, so the J call may be wrong. The CDR3 is 13 residues long. Germline CDR1 SNHLY, CDR2 FYNNEI. The CDR3 coding sequence is TGTGCCAGCAGTGAAGTTAGGGGGGGCGAGCAGTACTTC. Amino acid sequence: CASSEVRGGEQYF.

This chain connects TRBV20-1 to TRBJ2-7; D may be TRBD1 (5 bases). Trimming took 6 bases from V and 1 from J, leaving 13 bases between them. The length of the CDR3 is 13 residues. The germline gives CDR1 DFQATT, CDR2 SNEGSKA (reference sequence). CDR3 sequence: CSASSDTSYEQYF. For the CDR3, the DNA is TGCAGTGCAAGCTCGGACACTTCCTACGAGCAGTACTTC.

This clonotype was observed a handful of times. The rearrangement uses TRBV7-2 and TRBJ2-3, with TRBD2 matching 12 bases. From germline, CDR1 is SGHTA and CDR2 FQGNSA. J lost 3 bases, V lost 4 bases, and 5 bases had no gene match. This CDR3 contains 16 residues. The CDR3 loop is CASSSGLAGRTDTQYF. Written as DNA, the CDR3 is TGTGCCAGCAGCTCAGGACTAGCGGGACGTACAGATACGCAGTATTTT.

The genes are TRBV12-3 or TRBV12-4 and TRBJ1-2; no reliable D call. V gave up 6 bases and J gave up 7 bases, with 12 bases separating them. The CDR3 covers 12 residues. The CDR3 DNA sequence: TGTGCCAGCAGCGAAGGACCTGGTGGCTACACCTTC. Its protein product is CASSEGPGGYTF.

The CDR3 region is CASSLAPLGRASYEQYF. The CDR3 DNA reads as TGTGCCAGCAGCTTAGCCCCCCTAGGGAGGGCCTCCTACGAGCAGTACTTC. The V gene is TRBV11-2, the J gene TRBJ2-7; TRBD2 aligns across 7 bases. The CDR3 consists of 17 residues. Germline CDR1 and CDR2: SGHAT and FQNNGV. V was clipped by 1 base and J by 0 bases; unmatched bases: 9.

This clonotype was detected a few times. This chain connects TRBV20-1 to TRBJ2-7, with TRBD1 matching 10 bases. Germline V gives CDR1 DFQATT, CDR2 SNEGSKA (reference sequence). Germline trimming cut 6 bases from V and 0 bases from J; bases unmatched to any gene: 5. This CDR3 is 14 amino acids long. The CDR3 protein is CSADRQGASYEQYF. In DNA form, the CDR3 reads TGCAGTGCGGATAGACAGGGGGCCTCCTACGAGCAGTACTTC.

V is TRBV6-5 and J is TRBJ2-2, with 10 bases lining up with TRBD1. The germline V gene has CDR1 MNHEY and CDR2 SVGAGI. The length of the CDR3 is 16 residues. With V trimmed by 1 base and J by 9 bases, 8 bases remained unmatched. The CDR3: CASSYFRRDRGRELFF. The CDR3, as DNA: TGTGCCAGCAGTTACTTTAGACGGGACAGGGGCCGGGAGCTGTTTTTT.

This clonotype occurred a few times. V and J are TRBV7-2 and TRBJ2-1; D perhaps matches TRBD2 (5 bases). The CDR3 sequence is 15 residues long. The germline V and J ends were trimmed by 7 bases and 4 bases, with 17 bases remaining between them. CDR1 and CDR2 from the germline V gene are SGHTA and FQGNSA. CDR3: CASTRVGGVYNEQFF. The CDR3 DNA reads TGTGCCAGCACTCGGGTAGGAGGTGTGTACAATGAGCAGTTCTTC.

The chain recombines TRBV4-3 with TRBJ1-1; D ambiguous. Trimming shortened V by 3 bases and J by 4 bases, and 15 bases separated the two germline ends. The CDR3 extends over 15 amino acids. Germline V gene lookup returns CDR1 LGHNA and CDR2 YSLEER. The chain's CDR3 is CASSQVQNWITEAFF. As DNA, the CDR3 is TGCGCCAGCAGCCAGGTTCAGAACTGGATCACTGAAGCTTTCTTT.

V gene TRBV5-1 combines with J gene TRBJ1-2; no firm D call. The CDR3 is 15 amino acids. Per germline, CDR1 SGHRS and CDR2 YFSETQ. Trimming removed 7 bases from V and 7 bases from J, with 23 bases in between. The CDR3 region is CASGPEGPSLVGYTF. CDR3 bases: TGCGCCAGCGGACCTGAAGGACCCTCTTTAGTTGGCTACACCTTC.

V usage is TRBV10-3 and J usage is TRBJ2-1; 10 bases fit TRBD2. The CDR3 runs 13 residues. Germline CDR1 reads ENHRY; CDR2 reads SYGVKD. The V and J ends lost 9 bases and 3 bases, in that order; junction bases with no gene match: 2. CDR3 coding DNA: TGTGCCATGTCTAGCGGGAGCTACAATGAGCAGTTCTTC. This gives the protein CAMSSGSYNEQFF.

The rearrangement joins TRBV20-1 to TRBJ1-2; 8 bases match TRBD1. The trim removed 1 base at V and 3 bases at J, leaving 1 base unmatched. This CDR3 has 13 residues. Germline V gene lookup returns CDR1 DFQATT and CDR2 SNEGSKA (reference sequence). CDR3 in DNA: TGCAGTGCTAGAGCGGGACAGGACTATGGCTACACCTTC. It specifies CSARAGQDYGYTF.

The chain uses TRBV7-7 and TRBJ2-1; 9 bases line up with TRBD2. V was pared by 5 bases and J by 8 bases, with 1 base of the junction left unmatched. In germline, CDR1 is SSHAT, CDR2 FNYEAQ (reference sequence). The CDR3 spans 12 residues. CDR3 DNA sequence: TGTGCCAGCAGCGCGGGAGGGGATGAGCAGTTCTTC. Its protein is CASSAGGDEQFF.

This sequence joins TRBV28 and TRBJ2-5; D gene ambiguous. The DNA end favors TRBJ2-7, so the J call may be wrong. The length of the CDR3 is 12 residues. CDR1 MDHEN and CDR2 SYDVKM come from the germline V gene. The CDR3 sequence is CASSLGPSEQYF. CDR3 in DNA: TGTGCCAGCAGTTTAGGGCCCTCCGAGCAGTACTTC.

The V and J genes are TRBV4-2 and TRBJ2-3; D call uncertain. This CDR3 is built from 18 residues. Germline values: CDR1 LGHNA, CDR2 YNFKEQ. V was trimmed by 1 base and J by 6 bases, leaving 23 bases between them. The CDR3 coding sequence is TGTGCCAGCAGCCAAGCATTTAGTGGGTCCGCCGATCTGGATACGCAGTATTTT. Protein sequence: CASSQAFSGSADLDTQYF.

This clonotype has more than one count but fewer than ten. This chain uses TRBV5-1 with TRBJ1-1, with TRBD1 matching 7 bases. The CDR3 covers 14 residues. Germline V gene lookup returns CDR1 SGHRS and CDR2 YFSETQ. V gave up 3 bases and J gave up 3 bases; unmatched junction bases: 5. CDR3 in DNA: TGCGCCAGCAGCTCGCCGGGACAGTACACTGAAGCTTTCTTT. As protein: CASSSPGQYTEAFF.

V is TRBV20-1 and J is TRBJ1-6; D unresolved. Trimming stripped 1 base from V and 2 bases from J, with 9 bases between. The germline CDR1 and CDR2 sequences are DFQATT and SNEGSKA (reference sequence). The CDR3 consists of 15 residues. Here the CDR3 DNA reads TGCAGTGCTAGAGGCGGTAGGGCCTATAATTCACCCCTCCACTTT. It codes for CSARGGRAYNSPLHF.

The chain employs TRBV6-5 and TRBJ2-3; the D is unclear. Trimming took off 2 bases at V and 5 bases at J, with 17 bases between the two ends. The V gene's germline CDR1 is MNHEY and CDR2 SVGAGI. The CDR3 totals 16 residues. The CDR3: CASSYGATVWGDTQYF. The CDR3 DNA reads TGTGCCAGCAGTTACGGTGCGACCGTGTGGGGAGATACGCAGTATTTT.